Listed below are T cell receptor beta chains from one sample, sequenced in a study of identical twins. MiXCR, run by TCRdb on the 5' RACE reads, gives a single entry per CDR3 protein. The table lists roughly 480,000 distinct CDR3 sequences, more than 20% of them singletons, with 2.9% in the top ten. Separately, the same data were catalogued under a study of T cells expressing NK-cell markers.

The sample comprised CD4+ T cells sorted from blood. Receptors were obtained from a young woman in good health. Both conserved end residues are trimmed from each CDR3. D genes are given only for firm matches.

j_gene,d_gene,v_gene,CDR3aa
TRBJ2-1,TRBD2,TRBV3-1,ASSQVGGTSGDSSYNEQF
TRBJ2-3,TRBD2,TRBV3-1,ASSQLAGGRDSTDTQY
TRBJ1-1,NA,TRBV18,ASSPQKNTEAF
TRBJ2-1,TRBD1,TRBV3-1,ASSLPDRGNEQF
TRBJ2-5,TRBD1,TRBV10-3,AISEGQAETQY
TRBJ2-1,NA,TRBV12-3/TRBV12-4,ASSLLGDTRNEQF
TRBJ2-1,NA,TRBV27,ASSPGGESYNEQF
TRBJ1-2,TRBD1,TRBV6-5,ASKTGWYGYT
TRBJ1-5,NA,TRBV20-1,SARSGVSNQPQH
TRBJ2-2,TRBD2,TRBV3-1,ASSFGLAGSGELF
TRBJ2-2,TRBD1,TRBV6-1,ASSSGQGITGELF
TRBJ1-2,TRBD1,TRBV2,ASRPTGDFYGYT
TRBJ1-1,NA,TRBV19,ASSIRQATQKYTEAF
TRBJ1-1,NA,TRBV5-1,ASLKDSYREAF
TRBJ2-5,NA,TRBV29-1,SVVRETQY
TRBJ2-7,NA,TRBV14,ASSLGLPSSYEQY
TRBJ1-2,NA,TRBV20-1,SARREEGLPLGYT
TRBJ2-3,NA,TRBV20-1,SVRGGDSTDTQY
TRBJ1-1,TRBD1,TRBV9,ASSALPQYRGLRERTEAF
TRBJ2-5,NA,TRBV6-6,ASSYSRETQY
TRBJ2-3,NA,TRBV20-1,SARGSPDTQY
TRBJ1-1,NA,TRBV5-1,ASSPFDPNTEAF
TRBJ2-1,TRBD2,TRBV9,ASSVGGGAPYNEQF
TRBJ1-6,NA,TRBV5-1,ASSLGGDENSPLH
TRBJ2-7,NA,TRBV7-9,ASSSRHPTEQY
TRBJ2-2,TRBD2,TRBV10-3,AISERASGGTGELF